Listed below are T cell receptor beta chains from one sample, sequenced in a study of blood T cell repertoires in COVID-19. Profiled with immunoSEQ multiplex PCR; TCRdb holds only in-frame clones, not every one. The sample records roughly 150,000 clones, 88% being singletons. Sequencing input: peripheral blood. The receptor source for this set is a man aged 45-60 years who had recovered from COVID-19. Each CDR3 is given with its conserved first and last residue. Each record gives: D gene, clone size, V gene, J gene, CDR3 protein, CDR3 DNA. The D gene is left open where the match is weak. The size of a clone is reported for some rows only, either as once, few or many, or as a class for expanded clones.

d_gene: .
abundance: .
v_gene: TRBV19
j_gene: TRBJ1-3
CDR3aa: CASSIKRDSGNTIYF
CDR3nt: TGTGCCAGTAGTATCAAGAGAGACTCTGGAAACACCATATATTTT

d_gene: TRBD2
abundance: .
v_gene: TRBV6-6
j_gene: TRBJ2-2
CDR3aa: CASSRLAGGRQPGELFF
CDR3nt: TGTGCCAGCAGTCGATTAGCGGGAGGGCGACAGCCCGGGGAGCTGTTTTTT

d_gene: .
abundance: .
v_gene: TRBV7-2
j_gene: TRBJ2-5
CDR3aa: CASSLGSWGVETQYF
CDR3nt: TGTGCCAGCAGCTTAGGATCCTGGGGGGTAGAGACCCAGTACTTC

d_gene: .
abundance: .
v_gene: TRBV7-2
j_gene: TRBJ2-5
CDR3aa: CASSLGGRRGETQYF
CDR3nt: TGTGCCAGCAGCTTAGGAGGCCGGCGGGGAGAGACCCAGTACTTC

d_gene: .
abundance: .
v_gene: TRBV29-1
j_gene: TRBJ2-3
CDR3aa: CSTTLDSVDTQYF
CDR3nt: TGCAGCACCACCCTGGACTCAGTTGATACGCAGTATTTT

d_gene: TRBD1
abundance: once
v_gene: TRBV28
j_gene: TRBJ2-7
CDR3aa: CASSSPGTASYEQYF
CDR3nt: TGTGCCAGCAGTTCGCCGGGGACAGCCTCCTACGAGCAGTACTTC

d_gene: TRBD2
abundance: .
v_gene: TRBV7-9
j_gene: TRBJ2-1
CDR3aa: CASSHAGLAGVNEQFF
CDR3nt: TGTGCCAGCAGCCATGCAGGACTAGCGGGAGTCAATGAGCAGTTCTTC

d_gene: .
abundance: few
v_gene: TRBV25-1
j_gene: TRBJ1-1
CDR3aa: CASSPLWVEAEAFF
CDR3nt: TGTGCCAGCAGTCCCCTTTGGGTGGAGGCTGAAGCTTTCTTT

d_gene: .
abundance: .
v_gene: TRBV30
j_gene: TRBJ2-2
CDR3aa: CAWSQARRVLTQGGELFF
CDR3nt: TGTGCCTGGAGTCAGGCCCGGAGGGTCCTAACGCAAGGCGGGGAGCTGTTTTTT

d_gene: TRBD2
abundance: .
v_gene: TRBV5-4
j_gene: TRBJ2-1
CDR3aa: CATGLANEQFF
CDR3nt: TGTGCCACGGGACTAGCGAATGAGCAGTTCTTC

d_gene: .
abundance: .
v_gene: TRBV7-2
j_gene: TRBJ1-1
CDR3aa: CASSSYAASNTEAFF
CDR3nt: TGTGCCAGCAGCTCATACGCGGCGTCGAACACTGAAGCTTTCTTT

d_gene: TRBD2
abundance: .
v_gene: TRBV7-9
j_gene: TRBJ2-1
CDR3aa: CASILSGGEENEQFF
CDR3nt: TGTGCCAGCATCCTTAGCGGGGGGGAGGAGAATGAGCAGTTCTTC

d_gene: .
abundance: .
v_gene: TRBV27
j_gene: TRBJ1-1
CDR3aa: CASSRQGSPLNTEAFF
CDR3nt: TGTGCCAGTAGCAGGCAGGGTTCTCCTTTGAACACTGAAGCTTTCTTT

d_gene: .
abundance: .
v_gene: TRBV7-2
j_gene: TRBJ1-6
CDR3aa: CASSLDTGPLSSYNSPLHF
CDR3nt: TGTGCCAGCAGCTTAGACACAGGGCCCTTGAGCTCCTATAATTCACCCCTCCACTTT

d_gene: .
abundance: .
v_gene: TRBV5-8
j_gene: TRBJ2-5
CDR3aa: CASSLYGQETQYF
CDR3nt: TGTGCCAGCAGCTTGTACGGTCAAGAGACCCAGTACTTC

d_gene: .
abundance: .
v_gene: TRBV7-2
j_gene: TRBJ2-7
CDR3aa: CASSLTSGEQYF
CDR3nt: TGTGCCAGCAGCTTAACCTCGGGGGAGCAGTACTTC